Each of the 13 T cell receptor beta chains below was sequenced from the same sample in a study of T cell responses to AZD1222 COVID-19 vaccine. Some clones are missing from TCRdb's copy, which holds only in-frame ones; the method was immunoSEQ multiplex PCR. The sample has tens of thousands of clones; around 80% are singletons. The sample was peripheral blood, taken 28 days after the second AZD1222 dose. Every receptor here comes from an adult who received the AZD1222 COVID-19 vaccine.

The chain has TRBV30 and TRBJ2-5; weak D call: TRBD1 (6 bases). CDR3 length: 14 residues. V lost 3 bases and J lost 1, with 12 bases in between. Germline V gives CDR1 GTSNPN, CDR2 SVGIG (reference sequence). The CDR3 DNA is TGTGCCTGGAGACGAACAGGGACCCAAGAGACCCAGTACTTC. Protein product: CAWRRTGTQETQYF.

This clone was seen a single time. J is TRBJ2-3 and V is TRBV7-2, with a weak D call TRBD2 (5 bases). This CDR3 has 16 residues. Trimming removed 5 bases at V and 5 bases at J, with 20 bases between. Per germline, CDR1 SGHTA and CDR2 FQGNSA. The CDR3 sequence: CASSRVRVLGGDTQYF. CDR3 sequence (DNA): TGTGCCAGCAGCCGCGTGCGGGTACTAGGAGGAGATACGCAGTATTTT.

The chain combines TRBV23-1 with TRBJ2-1, with TRBD1 matching over 10 bases. TRBV23-1 is flagged as an ORF with uncertain function. V gave up 10 bases and J gave up 8 bases; unmatched junction bases: 20. There are 17 residues in the CDR3. CDR3 loop: CATIMSGTGDSGDEQFF. Here the CDR3 DNA reads TGCGCCACCATCATGTCCGGGACAGGGGATTCGGGGGATGAGCAGTTCTTC.

The chain has TRBV5-4 and TRBJ1-2; D not resolved. Germline lookup yields CDR1 SGHNT and CDR2 YYREEE (reference sequence). The CDR3 is 14 residues long. V was trimmed by 0 bases and J by 9 bases, leaving 15 bases between them. The chain's CDR3 is CASSLAGAKNSYTF. The CDR3 DNA sequence: TGTGCCAGCAGCTTGGCCGGTGCAAAAAATAGCTACACCTTC.

This clone appeared a single time. The V call is TRBV5-1, the J call TRBJ2-1; weak D call: TRBD1 (6 bases). Per germline, CDR1 SGHRS and CDR2 YFSETQ. Between the trimmed V and J ends, which lost 1 base and 6 bases, there was a span of 17 bases. CDR3 length equals 16 residues. This CDR3 reads CASSLSDIRGPNEQFF. The CDR3 DNA follows: TGCGCCAGCAGCTTGAGCGACATCAGGGGCCCCAATGAGCAGTTCTTC. Looking up the rest from reference TRBV5-1 and TRBJ2-1 gives the full variable domain: KAGVTQTPRYLIKTRGQQVTLSCSPISGHRSVSWYQQTPGQGLQFLFEYFSETQRNKGNFPGRFSGRQFSNSRSEMNVSTLELGDSALYLCASSLSDIRGPNEQFFGPGTRLTVL.

The chain links TRBV10-2 to TRBJ2-7; 9 bases fit TRBD1. This CDR3 contains 14 residues. Losses at the gene ends were 6 bases for V and 6 bases for J; bases not matched to a gene: 9. In germline, CDR1 is WSHSY, CDR2 SAAADI. The CDR3 DNA reads TGCGCCAGCAGGGGGACAGGGCTTGCCGGCGAGCAGTACTTC. Encoded protein: CASRGTGLAGEQYF.

This clone was seen a single time. The chain carries TRBV3-1 (or the pseudogene TRBV3-2) and TRBJ2-5; 7 bases match TRBD1. V shed 4 bases and J 4 bases; nucleotides not matched to a gene: 9. The CDR3 is 15 residues long. Germline CDR1 and CDR2: LGHDT and YNNKEL (reference sequence). In nucleotides, the CDR3 is TGTGCCAGCAGCCGAGGACAGGTGGATGGAGAGACCCAGTACTTC. Protein product: CASSRGQVDGETQYF.

This clone was recorded a few times. The chain combines TRBV2 with TRBJ2-2; D gene ambiguous. In germline, CDR1 is SNHLY, CDR2 FYNNEI. Trimming removed 6 bases from V and 3 bases from J, with 2 bases in between. The CDR3 sequence is 11 residues long. This CDR3 is CASSYTGELFF. In DNA, the CDR3 is TGTGCCAGCAGCTACACCGGGGAGCTGTTTTTT.

The chain joins TRBV5-1 to TRBJ2-2, with 10 bases matching TRBD2. The CDR3 extends over 15 amino acids. J lost 3 bases, V lost 4 bases, and 3 bases had no gene match. The germline V gene encodes CDR1 SGHRS and CDR2 YFSETQ. The chain's CDR3 is CASSAGLADTGELFF. In nucleotides, the CDR3 is TGCGCCAGCAGCGCCGGACTAGCGGACACCGGGGAGCTGTTTTTT. Based on the CDR3 plus reference TRBV5-1 and TRBJ2-2, the full variable domain is KAGVTQTPRYLIKTRGQQVTLSCSPISGHRSVSWYQQTPGQGLQFLFEYFSETQRNKGNFPGRFSGRQFSNSRSEMNVSTLELGDSALYLCASSAGLADTGELFFGEGSRLTVL.

The V and J genes are TRBV18 and TRBJ1-3; 8 bases match TRBD1. The CDR3 runs 16 residues. CDR1 is KGHSH and CDR2 is LQKENI in the germline V gene. Trimming took 1 base from V and 0 from J; bases not matched to a gene: 2. The CDR3 loop is CASSPRTGLSGNTIYF. The CDR3 bases are TGTGCCAGCTCACCACGGACAGGGCTCTCTGGAAACACCATATATTTT.

This chain joins TRBV29-1 and TRBJ1-5; D remains ambiguous. There are 14 residues in the CDR3. Trimming left V 4 bases short and J 0 bases short, with 10 bases between. Germline CDR1 reads SQVTM; CDR2 reads ANQGSEA. CDR3 amino acids: CSVGAGRSNQPQHF. CDR3 coding DNA: TGCAGCGTTGGGGCTGGACGTAGCAATCAGCCCCAGCATTTT. The full variable domain, rest sourced from reference TRBV29-1 and TRBJ1-5, is SAVISQKPSRDICQRGTSLTIQCQVDSQVTMMFWYRQQPGQSLTLIATANQGSEATYESGFVIDKFPISRPNLTFSTLTVSNMSPEDSSIYLCSVGAGRSNQPQHFGDGTRLSIL.

V gene TRBV18 combines with J gene TRBJ1-5, with 7 positions matching TRBD1. The trim removed 3 bases at V and 7 bases at J, leaving 15 bases unmatched. Germline V CDR1 and CDR2: KGHSH, LQKENI. The CDR3 consists of 17 residues. The CDR3 protein is CASSPQRVDREGQPQHF. DNA of the CDR3: TGTGCCAGCTCACCCCAACGAGTCGACAGGGAGGGGCAGCCCCAGCATTTT.

This chain connects TRBV6-6 to TRBJ2-2; 9 bases align to TRBD2. V lost 6 bases to trimming and J lost 2 bases; unmatched junction nucleotides: 4. CDR3 length: 15 residues. Germline CDR1 is MNHNY and CDR2 is SVGAGI (reference sequence). The CDR3 region has the DNA TGTGCCAGCAGGGAGCGGGGGGCAAACACCGGGGAGCTGTTTTTT. This gives the protein CASRERGANTGELFF.